A selection of T cell receptor beta chains follows, all from one sample in a study of blood T cell repertoires in COVID-19. TCRdb's table, derived via immunoSEQ multiplex PCR, lists solely in-frame clones and lacks some. The sample contains roughly 53,000 clones, approximately 84% of which appear only once. Sequenced material: peripheral blood. Receptors originate from a human donor in a cohort sampled during active COVID-19. Both conserved end residues are part of each CDR3. D genes are given only for firm matches. Clone size is stated in some rows and not others, as once, few, many or a class when expanded.

V gene	D gene	clone size	CDR3 length	J gene	CDR3 protein	CDR3 DNA
TRBV4-1	TRBD1	-	17	TRBJ1-6	CASSLRDSAWDNSPLHF	TGCGCCAGCAGCCTAAGGGACAGCGCCTGGGATAATTCACCCCTCCACTTT
TRBV11-2	-	-	16	TRBJ1-6	CASSSTRDGGGSPLHF	TGTGCCAGCAGCTCGACCCGGGACGGGGGTGGGTCACCCCTCCACTTT
TRBV21-1	-	-	15	TRBJ2-3	CASGQGLAGVYTQYF	TGTGCCAGCGGCCAGGGACTAGCGGGGGTGTATACGCAGTATTTT
TRBV7-9	TRBD2	few	16	TRBJ2-3	CASSRSAGRSTDTQYF	TGTGCCAGCAGCCGTTCAGCGGGGCGAAGCACAGATACGCAGTATTTT
TRBV11-2	TRBD2	-	15	TRBJ2-2	CASSFGLAGSGELFF	TGTGCCAGCAGCTTCGGACTAGCGGGTTCCGGGGAGCTGTTTTTT
TRBV7-9	-	once	15	TRBJ1-5	CASSLSGDSNQPQHF	TGTGCCAGCAGCTTATCAGGGGATAGCAATCAGCCCCAGCATTTT
TRBV6-6	-	-	15	TRBJ1-3	CASSYYGSVGNTIYF	TGTGCCAGCAGTTACTATGGGAGCGTTGGAAACACCATATATTTT
TRBV28	-	medium-sized	14	TRBJ1-1	CASSFVQGGTEAFF	TGTGCCAGCAGTTTCGTACAGGGTGGCACTGAAGCTTTCTTT
TRBV5-1	-	-	15	TRBJ2-1	CASSLGQIPYNEQFF	TGCGCCAGCAGCCTAGGACAGATCCCCTACAATGAGCAGTTCTTC
TRBV4-1	TRBD1	few	15	TRBJ1-5	CASSDRQGKDQPQHF	TGCGCCAGCAGCGACAGACAGGGTAAAGATCAGCCCCAGCATTTT
TRBV7-2	-	-	17	TRBJ2-3	CASSLAGRGSRTDTQYF	TGTGCCAGCAGCTTAGCGGGCAGGGGTAGTCGTACAGATACGCAGTATTTT
TRBV6-5	-	-	12	TRBJ1-1	CASSYSGGEAFF	TGTGCCAGCAGTTACTCGGGGGGTGAAGCTTTCTTT
TRBV18	-	-	14	TRBJ1-4	CASSPRQLNEKLFF	TGTGCCAGCTCACCAAGACAGCTTAATGAAAAACTGTTTTTT
TRBV5-4	-	-	15	TRBJ2-5	CASSSLRGSEETQYF	TGTGCCAGCAGCTCGTTAAGGGGGAGTGAGGAGACCCAGTACTTC
TRBV6-5	-	-	13	TRBJ2-7	CATYDGKDYEQYF	TGTGCCACTTATGACGGGAAGGACTACGAGCAGTACTTC
TRBV5-6	-	-	14	TRBJ2-5	CASSLVGTQETQYF	TGTGCCAGCAGCTTGGTAGGGACACAAGAGACCCAGTACTTC
TRBV27	-	-	10	TRBJ1-5	CASLYQPQHF	TGTGCCAGCCTATATCAGCCCCAGCATTTT
TRBV9	TRBD2	-	17	TRBJ2-2	CASSVERASGSPGELFF	TGTGCCAGCAGCGTAGAAAGGGCTAGCGGGTCTCCCGGGGAGCTGTTTTTT
TRBV20-1	-	-	12	TRBJ1-1	CSASERYTEAFF	TGCAGTGCTAGTGAGCGGTACACTGAAGCTTTCTTT
TRBV5-6	-	-	13	TRBJ1-3	CARTRGIENTIYF	TGTGCCAGAACTCGGGGGATCGAAAACACCATATATTTT
TRBV7-7	TRBD1	-	15	TRBJ2-1	CASSLGSGQGNEQFF	TGTGCTAGCAGCTTAGGGAGCGGACAGGGGAATGAGCAGTTCTTC
TRBV7-9	TRBD2	-	15	TRBJ2-2	CASSPVAGDTGELFF	TGTGCCAGCAGCCCCGTAGCGGGAGATACCGGGGAGCTGTTTTTT
TRBV11-2	TRBD2	once	14	TRBJ2-7	CASSLAGGPWEQYF	TGTGCCAGCAGCTTAGCGGGGGGGCCGTGGGAGCAGTACTTC
TRBV6-5	-	-	14	TRBJ1-5	CASSPGPLYQPQHF	TGTGCCAGCAGTCCGGGTCCTCTATATCAGCCCCAGCATTTT
TRBV7-2	TRBD1	-	14	TRBJ1-2	CASSHRGVAYGYTF	TGTGCCAGCAGCCACAGGGGGGTAGCCTATGGCTACACCTTC
TRBV7-2	-	few	13	TRBJ2-5	CASSLTGGETQYF	TGTGCCAGCAGCTTAACGGGGGGCGAGACCCAGTACTTC
TRBV5-5	-	-	14	TRBJ2-7	CASSLSSTTYEQYF	TGTGCCAGCAGCCTCTCTAGCACGACCTACGAGCAGTACTTC
TRBV30	-	-	14	TRBJ2-3	CAWSVDLGLRARYF	TGTGCCTGGAGTGTAGATTTGGGACTTCGTGCGCGGTATTTT
TRBV5-1	TRBD2	-	17	TRBJ2-5	CASRFELAGGRSETQYF	TGCGCCAGCAGATTCGAGCTAGCGGGGGGGCGGTCGGAGACCCAGTACTTC
TRBV10-3	-	-	14	TRBJ1-3	CAISTGNSGNTIYF	TGTGCCATCAGCACAGGGAACTCTGGAAACACCATATATTTT
TRBV7-2	TRBD2	-	15	TRBJ2-1	CASRVPSGGFNEQFF	TGTGCCAGCAGGGTCCCTAGCGGGGGGTTCAATGAGCAGTTCTTC
TRBV6-4	-	-	14	TRBJ1-1	CASSRTGKSPEAFF	TGTGCCAGCAGCCGTACAGGGAAGTCCCCTGAAGCTTTCTTT
TRBV18	-	-	15	TRBJ2-7	CASSEAGGAKGEQYF	TGTGCCAGCTCAGAAGCAGGAGGGGCGAAGGGCGAGCAGTACTTC
TRBV4-2	TRBD1	few	16	TRBJ2-3	CASSPQPGQEADTQYF	TGTGCCAGCAGCCCCCAACCGGGACAGGAGGCAGATACGCAGTATTTT
TRBV3-1/TRBV3-2	-	-	18	TRBJ1-2	CASSQDGGGRGRGYGYTF	TGTGCCAGCAGCCAAGATGGTGGTGGGAGGGGAAGGGGCTATGGCTACACCTTC
TRBV10-3	-	-	15	TRBJ2-3	CAISDGGLALDTQYF	TGTGCCATCAGTGACGGGGGGCTCGCACTAGATACGCAGTATTTT
TRBV11-2	-	-	16	TRBJ2-5	CASSLGSEGWRETQYF	TGTGCCAGCAGCTTAGGGTCAGAGGGATGGAGAGAGACCCAGTACTTC
TRBV7-5	-	-	13	TRBJ1-1	CAIYSILGPEAFF	TGTGCCATATATTCGATTCTTGGCCCTGAAGCTTTCTTT
TRBV11-3	-	-	18	TRBJ1-5	CASSSPDRPLCSNQPQHF	TGTGCCAGCAGCTCACCGGACAGACCACTGTGTAGCAATCAGCCCCAGCATTTT
TRBV3-1/TRBV3-2	-	-	15	TRBJ1-1	CASSSYETGNTEAFF	TGTGCCAGCAGCTCGTACGAGACAGGGAACACTGAAGCTTTCTTT
TRBV28	TRBD1	-	14	TRBJ2-3	CASSSGQGRDTQYF	TGTGCCAGCAGTAGCGGACAGGGTCGAGATACGCAGTATTTT
TRBV7-3	TRBD2	-	16	TRBJ2-1	CASSLRLAGDINEQFF	TGTGCCAGCAGCCTCCGACTAGCGGGGGATATAAATGAGCAGTTCTTC
TRBV7-6	TRBD2	-	18	TRBJ2-2	CASSLGLAHPEYTGELFF	TGTGCCAGCAGCTTAGGACTAGCCCACCCGGAATACACCGGGGAGCTGTTTTTT